This T cell receptor beta chain was identified during a study of T cell responses to AZD1222 COVID-19 vaccine. Clones were sequenced by immunoSEQ multiplex PCR, and TCRdb holds only the in-frame ones, with some missing. The sample has about 130,000 clones; roughly 85% are singletons. Study outcomes and limitations: Researchers report vaccine-associated CD4 TCRs spanning spike, with dominance at 160-218 and 743-854.

There are 15 residues in the CDR3. V lost 2 bases and J lost 4; bases outside the gene matches: 4. CDR1 and CDR2 (germline): LNHDA, SQIVND (reference sequence). In regard to this clone: No antigen is known for it.

The source is an adult who received the MenACWY meningococcal vaccine as a control. The material was peripheral blood, obtained 28 days after the second dose of the MenACWY control vaccine. The chain recombines TRBV19 with TRBJ2-3, with 9 bases that match TRBD2. The CDR3 reads CASSIISGGSDTQYF. CDR3 in DNA: TGTGCCAGTAGTATAATTAGCGGGGGATCAGATACGCAGTATTTT.